These T cell receptor beta chains were read from a single sample in a study of OX40 agonist ivuxolimab in advanced cancers. Measured with immunoSEQ multiplex PCR; TCRdb has only the in-frame clones, and not every one. The repertoire consists of roughly 91,000 clones, with 80% to 90% occurring once and the leading ten covering approximately 0.8%. This specimen was CD4+ or CD8+ T cells sorted from blood, taken in a trial of the OX40 agonist ivuxolimab. All receptors derive from an adult with an advanced solid tumor such as melanoma, head and neck, liver or kidney cancer. CDR3s include the opening cysteine and the closing phenylalanine or tryptophan.

>TRBV6-5|TRBJ2-7|14
CASSPGTHSYEQYF
>TRBV14|TRBJ2-7|14
CASSQEVDTYEQYF
>TRBV5-1|TRBJ1-3|15
CASSRDPFSGNTIYF
>TRBV29-1|TRBJ1-1|13
CSGAATGYTEAFF
>TRBV27|TRBJ2-3|22
CASSPRVPSGPAGDRGTDTQYF
>TRBV19|TRBJ1-5|17
CASSMQGVSLSNQPQHF
>TRBV12-5|TRBJ2-5|13
CASGLDQRETQYF
>TRBV6-5|TRBJ1-1|14
CASSYSRLNTEAFF
>TRBV6-5|TRBJ2-7|11
CAASRVYEQYF
>TRBV28|TRBJ1-2|13
CATHGRNVVGYTF
>TRBV28|TRBJ1-3|13
CASSPGDGNTIYF
>TRBV19|TRBJ2-1|13
CASSAQRGAGQFF
>TRBV5-5|TRBJ1-2|15
CASSQTVGTGEGYTF
>TRBV5-4|TRBJ1-1|14
CASSLPEGGTEAFF
>TRBV29-1|TRBJ1-5|12
CSVATGGQPQHF
>TRBV6-5|TRBJ1-2|14
CASIKPGQGRGYTF
>TRBV7-9|TRBJ1-2|13
CASSLTRNGGYTF
>TRBV30|TRBJ2-7|13
CAWTSDREGEQYF
>TRBV4-2|TRBJ2-7|16
CASSQGDGGLYYEQYF
>TRBV19|TRBJ2-5|13
CASSGGIQETQYF
>TRBV19|TRBJ2-5|13
CASSIGVQETQYF
>TRBV9|TRBJ1-3|15
CASSVGAVSGNTIYF
>TRBV27|TRBJ1-6|18
CASSTPTHPPRQGGSLHF
>TRBV9|TRBJ1-1|14
CASSFGTGNTEAFF
>TRBV30|TRBJ2-3|14
CAWSGLAGADTQYF
>TRBV28|TRBJ1-4|15
CASINSGTGGEKLFF
>TRBV5-6|TRBJ1-3|18
CASSGRTALSLWKSTIYF
>TRBV7-9|TRBJ1-2|11
CASSLLQGSTF
>TRBV30|TRBJ2-5|12
CAWTGGQETQYF
>TRBV19|TRBJ2-3|14
CASSLAGVGDTQYF
>TRBV7-2|TRBJ2-1|13
CASSLSTNNEQFF
>TRBV28|TRBJ2-7|19
CASSSNPGLAGSSSYEQYF
>TRBV18|TRBJ1-3|13
CASSPWREDTIYF
>TRBV5-1|TRBJ2-5|16
CASSLEDRGGQETQYF
>TRBV7-9|TRBJ2-7|14
CASSFRTGGGEQYF
>TRBV5-1|TRBJ1-1|12
CASRQENTEAFF
>TRBV19|TRBJ1-5|13
CASSIRGNQPQHF
>TRBV5-8|TRBJ1-1|14
CASSSDRGNTEAFF
>TRBV2|TRBJ1-2|15
CASSRDRGGVYGYTF
>TRBV30|TRBJ2-3|12
CAWSTSTDTQYF
>TRBV7-9|TRBJ2-7|16
CASSLERQGRSYEQYF
>TRBV5-1|TRBJ2-7|16
CASSTSRQRAPYEQYF
>TRBV7-8|TRBJ2-3|15
CASSLETAFTDTQYF
>TRBV7-2|TRBJ1-2|16
CASSSVDPRMSYGYTF
>TRBV4-3|TRBJ1-6|16
CASSQARDRDNSPLHF
>TRBV7-6|TRBJ1-2|14
CASSLGAGPDGYTF